Sequencing of this T cell receptor (beta chain) was carried out in a study of CD8 T cells in Susac syndrome. Study findings and constraints: The TCR sequencing and HLA analysis in the study involved a relatively small number of individuals, as the study acknowledged.

The RNA, about 0.45 to 1 ug, was put through reverse transcription using random hexamers. It was immunoSEQ multiplex PCR that amplified TCR beta CDR3 across 54 Vbeta and 13 Jbeta. TCRdb reanalysed the immunoSEQ multiplex PCR reads using MiXCR and keeps one entry per CDR3 protein. The data hold about 130,000 distinct CDR3 sequences, with 90% to 95% observed a single time. About this clonotype: Its antigen is unidentified.

Trimming pared 3 bases from V and 2 bases from J, leaving 11 bases between. The CDR3 is 15 amino acids. The germline V gene has CDR1 KGHSH and CDR2 LQKENI. Negative isolation yielded the CD8+ and CD4+ T cells, while FACS enriched the TEMRA cells. Sequencing was done on a sample of CD4+ T cells from PBMCs. The rearrangement joins TRBV18 to TRBJ2-1; no clear D gene. The receptor was derived from a human donor in good health. The CDR3 loop reads CASSPVLSPYNEQFF. The DNA for the CDR3 is TGTGCCAGCTCACCCGTATTAAGTCCCTACAATGAGCAGTTCTTC.